One sample yielded the 21 T cell receptor beta chains listed below, sequenced in a study of blood T cells in healthy people across ages. The second PCR ran about 6 to 12 cycles with a sample-barcoded 5' primer and J-beta primers. TCRdb analysed the 5' RACE reads with MiXCR anew, one entry per CDR3 protein. The table records about 760,000 distinct CDR3 sequences, about 25% of them present only once. The sample was also linked to a second study, of T cells of mothers and their children.

Specimen: blood. These receptors all come from a boy aged 10-17 years in good health.

The chain combines TRBV20-1 with TRBJ2-7, with a weak D call TRBD1 (6 bases). Germline V CDR1 and CDR2: DFQATT, SNEGSKA (reference sequence). The germline V and J ends were trimmed by 4 bases and 6 bases, with 19 bases remaining between them. The CDR3 spans 14 residues. Here the CDR3 reads CSAKPTGIGGEQYF. CDR3 sequence (DNA): TGCAGTGCTAAACCCACAGGGATAGGAGGCGAGCAGTACTTC.

The CDR3 sequence: CASSAGTGDMNTEAFF. The CDR3 region has the DNA TGTGCCAGCAGCGCCGGGACAGGGGACATGAACACTGAAGCTTTCTTT. The genes are TRBV7-8 and TRBJ1-1; 10 bases match TRBD1. Germline loops: CDR1 SGHVS, CDR2 FQNEAQ. The CDR3 consists of 16 residues. Trimming removed 5 bases from V and 0 bases from J; junction bases left unmatched: 6. The whole variable domain, remainder taken from reference TRBV7-8 and TRBJ1-1, is GAGVSQSPRYKVAKRGQDVALRCDPISGHVSLFWYQQALGQGPEFLTYFQNEAQLDKSGLPSDRFFAERPEGSVSTLKIQRTQQEDSAVYLCASSAGTGDMNTEAFFGQGTRLTVV.

J is TRBJ2-4 and V is TRBV5-1, with 7 positions matching TRBD2. The junction had 11 bases not matched to a gene; V was cut back by 4 bases and J by 10 bases. The CDR3 is 14 residues long. Germline CDR1 and CDR2: SGHRS and YFSETQ. CDR3 coding DNA: TGCGCCAGCAGCCGGGGCTCTGGGGAGGGGATTCAGTACTTC. Translating gives CASSRGSGEGIQYF.

This clonotype was picked up a small number of times. CDR3 sequence reads: CASSKELGGSRETQYF. For the CDR3, the DNA is TGTGCCAGCAGCAAGGAACTAGGTGGGTCTCGAGAGACCCAGTACTTC. The chain uses TRBV5-5 and TRBJ2-5, with D perhaps TRBD2 (5 bases). This CDR3 comprises 16 residues. Germline V CDR1 and CDR2: SGHKS, YYEKEE (reference sequence). The germline V and J ends were trimmed by 4 bases and 4 bases, with 20 bases remaining between them.

In this sample, this clonotype turned up many times. The rearrangement uses TRBV2 and TRBJ2-5; 7 nucleotides line up with TRBD1. With 6 bases clipped from V and 3 bases from J, the junction kept 4 bases outside the gene matches. The CDR3 spans 13 residues. Looked up from germline, CDR1 is SNHLY and CDR2 is FYNNEI. CDR3 nucleotides: TGTGCCAGCAGAGTTGACAGGGAAGAGACCCAGTACTTC. It encodes CASRVDREETQYF. The entire variable domain, with the rest obtained from reference TRBV2 and TRBJ2-5, is as follows: EPEVTQTPSHQVTQMGQEVILRCVPISNHLYFYWYRQILGQKVEFLVSFYNNEISEKSEIFDDQFSVERPDGSNFTLKIRSTKLEDSAMYFCASRVDREETQYFGPGTRLLVL.

The CDR3 coding sequence is TGCAGCGCCGCATTGTCCTACGAGCAGTACTTC. This encodes CSAALSYEQYF. The chain links TRBV29-1 to TRBJ2-7; D uncertain. The CDR3 sequence is 11 residues long. V lost 7 bases to trimming and J lost 1 base, with 8 bases between them. CDR1 and CDR2 from the germline V gene are SQVTM and ANQGSEA.

CDR3 DNA: TGTGCCAGCAGTTCCCCGGGACAGGTCTACTTC. It is translated as CASSSPGQVYF. The gene calls are TRBV6-5 and TRBJ2-7, with 8 bases fitting TRBD1. The germline CDR1 and CDR2 sequences are MNHEY and SVGAGI. Trimming took 4 bases from V and 13 from J; bases not matched to a gene: 6. The CDR3 extends over 11 amino acids.

The chain joins TRBV6-1 to TRBJ2-5, with D tentatively TRBD2 (5 bases). V was pared by 3 bases and J by 2 bases, with 16 bases between. CDR3 length: 16 residues. The germline V gene has CDR1 MNHNS and CDR2 SASEGT. The CDR3 region has the DNA TGTGCCAGCAGTGAGTGGGAGAGCCACGAACAAGAGACCCAGTACTTC. The encoded protein is CASSEWESHEQETQYF.

There are a few counts of this clonotype. The V call is TRBV12-3 or TRBV12-4, the J call TRBJ2-6; 9 bases align to TRBD1. The CDR3 has 17 amino acids. Losses at the gene ends were 5 bases for V and 4 bases for J; bases not matched to a gene: 9. The CDR3 spells CASSLGQGIFGANVLTF. The CDR3 DNA follows: TGTGCCAGCAGTCTCGGACAGGGGATCTTCGGGGCCAACGTCCTGACTTTC.

This clonotype was counted between two and nine times. The chain joins TRBV5-1 to TRBJ2-1; 8 bases align to TRBD2. With V trimmed by 2 bases and J by 3 bases, 4 bases remained unmatched. Germline CDR1 and CDR2: SGHRS and YFSETQ. The CDR3 runs 15 residues. CDR3 residues: CASSLAGDYYNEQFF. DNA for the CDR3: TGCGCCAGCAGCTTAGCGGGAGATTACTACAATGAGCAGTTCTTC.

The CDR3 reads CSVEPLGGNYNEQFF. For the CDR3, the DNA is TGCAGCGTTGAACCTCTGGGGGGAAACTACAATGAGCAGTTCTTC. V gene TRBV29-1 combines with J gene TRBJ2-1; tentatively, D is TRBD2 (6 bases). Trimming cost V 2 bases and J 3 bases, with 14 bases left between them. This CDR3 is 15 amino acids long. Germline assignment: CDR1 SQVTM and CDR2 ANQGSEA.

The chain employs TRBV12-5 and TRBJ1-1; no clear D gene. This CDR3 has 12 amino acids. CDR1 is LGHNT, CDR2 FRNRAP, per germline. Trimming cost V 1 base and J 2 bases, with 2 bases left between them. CDR3 residues: CASGLENTEAFF. The DNA for the CDR3 is TGTGCTAGTGGTTTGGAAAACACTGAAGCTTTCTTT. The full variable domain, with the rest looked up from reference TRBV12-5 and TRBJ1-1, is DARVTQTPRHKVTEMGQEVTMRCQPILGHNTVFWYRQTMMQGLELLAYFRNRAPLDDSGMPKDRFSAEMPDATLATLKIQPSEPRDSAVYFCASGLENTEAFFGQGTRLTVV.

In this sample, this clonotype turned up a few times. The chain is built from TRBV11-2 and TRBJ2-1; D ambiguous. The V end was cut by 4 bases, the J end by 12 bases, with 10 bases between. CDR1 and CDR2 from the germline V gene are SGHAT and FQNNGV. This CDR3 region has 11 residues. The CDR3 is CASSWALGQFF. Here the CDR3 DNA reads TGTGCCAGCAGCTGGGCCCTCGGGCAGTTCTTC.

The chain is built from TRBV21-1 and TRBJ2-1; TRBD2 is taken as the D call from the table, unchecked against the DNA. TRBV21-1 is a recognized pseudogene. The CDR3 runs to 13 residues. CDR3 DNA sequence: TGTGCCAGCAGCAACCCGCACGGGGATGAGCAGTTCTTC. It is translated as CASSNPHGDEQFF.

This clonotype was seen ten or more times. The rearrangement uses TRBV5-1 and TRBJ2-3; D unresolved. The CDR3 totals 14 residues. Germline CDR1 reads SGHRS; CDR2 reads YFSETQ. V was clipped by 0 bases and J by 2 bases, with 7 bases between them. The CDR3 sequence is CASSLGSITDTQYF. The CDR3 DNA reads as TGCGCCAGCAGCTTGGGATCCATCACAGATACGCAGTATTTT.

This clonotype was recorded once. The chain couples TRBV6-5 to TRBJ2-1; a weak D match, TRBD1 (5 bases). V was shortened by 0 bases and J by 3 bases, with 12 bases between the two germline ends. The CDR3 is made up of 16 amino acids. The germline V gene has CDR1 MNHEY and CDR2 SVGAGI. Written as DNA, the CDR3 is TGTGCCAGCAGTTACTCAGGGGAAGGGAACTACAATGAGCAGTTCTTC. Residues: CASSYSGEGNYNEQFF.

The chain recombines TRBV20-1 with TRBJ2-5, with 10 nucleotides matching TRBD1. After removal of 3 bases from V and 6 bases from J, the junction contained 10 bases not matched to a gene. CDR1 and CDR2 (germline): DFQATT, SNEGSKA (reference sequence). The CDR3 consists of 15 residues. This CDR3 is CSASYTGQGVKTQYF. CDR3 sequence (DNA): TGCAGTGCTAGTTATACCGGACAGGGGGTAAAGACCCAGTACTTC.

This clonotype was found a few times. This chain links TRBV11-3 with TRBJ2-3; no definite D call. Germline V gives CDR1 SGHNT, CDR2 YENEEA. The ends were cut back, 4 bases at V and 1 base at J, with 21 bases in the middle. The length of the CDR3 is 18 residues. For the CDR3, the DNA is TGTGCCAGCAGCTCGAATTCCCCAGGAGCGTATGGCACAGATACGCAGTATTTT. It is translated as CASSSNSPGAYGTDTQYF.

This clonotype came up a few times. The chain combines TRBV3-1 with TRBJ2-7, with TRBD1 matching over 8 bases. There are 15 residues in the CDR3. The ends lost 10 bases at V and 2 bases at J; junction bases unmatched: 13. The germline gives CDR1 LGHDT, CDR2 YNNKEL (reference sequence). The CDR3 is CATQRVGTGPYEQYF. CDR3 bases: TGTGCCACCCAGCGGGTGGGGACAGGCCCCTACGAGCAGTACTTC.

This clonotype has a count of ten or more. This CDR3 is CASSPRGVYEQYF. DNA of the CDR3: TGCGCCAGCAGCCCCAGGGGGGTCTACGAGCAGTACTTC. This sequence joins TRBV4-3 and TRBJ2-5, with a weak D call TRBD1 (7 bases). The DNA matches TRBJ2-7 better at its end, which makes the J call doubtful. The CDR3 extends over 13 amino acids. Germline V CDR1 and CDR2: LGHNA, YSLEER.

This clonotype has more than one count but fewer than ten. The chain uses TRBV2 and TRBJ2-1; the D gene is possibly TRBD2 (6 bases). The germline CDR1 and CDR2 sequences are SNHLY and FYNNEI. The V end was cut by 2 bases, the J end by 6 bases, with 23 bases between. This CDR3 contains 18 residues. The CDR3 DNA reads TGTGCCAGCAGTGAAAGTAAGGATATGGGGACTGCGCTCAATGAGCAGTTCTTC. Protein sequence: CASSESKDMGTALNEQFF.